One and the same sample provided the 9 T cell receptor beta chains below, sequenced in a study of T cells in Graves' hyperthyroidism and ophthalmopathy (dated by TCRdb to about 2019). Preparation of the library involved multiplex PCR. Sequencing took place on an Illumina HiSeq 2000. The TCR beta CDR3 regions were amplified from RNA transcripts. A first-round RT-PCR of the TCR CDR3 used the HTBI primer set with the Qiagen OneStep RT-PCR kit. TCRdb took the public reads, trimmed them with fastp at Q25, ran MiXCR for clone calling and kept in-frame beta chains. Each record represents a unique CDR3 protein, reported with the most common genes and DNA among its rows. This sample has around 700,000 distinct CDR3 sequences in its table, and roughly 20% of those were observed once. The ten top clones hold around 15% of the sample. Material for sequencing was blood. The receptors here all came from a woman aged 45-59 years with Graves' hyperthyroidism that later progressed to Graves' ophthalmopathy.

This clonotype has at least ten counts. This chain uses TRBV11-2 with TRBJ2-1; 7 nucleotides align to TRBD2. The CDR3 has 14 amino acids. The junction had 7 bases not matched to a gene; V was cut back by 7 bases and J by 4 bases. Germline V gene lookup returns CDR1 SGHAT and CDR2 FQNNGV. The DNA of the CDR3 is TGTGCCAGCACTCGGGACTACCTATACAATGAGCAGTTCTTC. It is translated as CASTRDYLYNEQFF.

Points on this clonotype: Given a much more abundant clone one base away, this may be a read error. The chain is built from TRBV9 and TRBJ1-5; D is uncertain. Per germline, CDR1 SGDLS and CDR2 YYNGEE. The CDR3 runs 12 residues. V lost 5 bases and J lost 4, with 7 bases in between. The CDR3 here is CASSYQNQPQHF. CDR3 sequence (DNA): TGTGCCAGCAGTTACCAAAATCAGCCCCAGCATTTT. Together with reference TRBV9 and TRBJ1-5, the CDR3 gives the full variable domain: DSGVTQTPKHLITATGQRVTLRCSPRSGDLSVYWYQQSLDQGLQFLIQYYNGEERAKGNILERFSAQQFPDLHSELNLSSLELGDSALYFCASSYQNQPQHFGDGTRLSIL.

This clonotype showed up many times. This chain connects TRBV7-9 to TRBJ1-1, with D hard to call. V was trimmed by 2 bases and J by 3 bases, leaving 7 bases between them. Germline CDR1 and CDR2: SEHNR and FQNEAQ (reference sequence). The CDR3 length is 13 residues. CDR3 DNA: TGTGCCAGCAGCTTACAAAGGGACACTGAAGCTTTCTTT. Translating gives CASSLQRDTEAFF.

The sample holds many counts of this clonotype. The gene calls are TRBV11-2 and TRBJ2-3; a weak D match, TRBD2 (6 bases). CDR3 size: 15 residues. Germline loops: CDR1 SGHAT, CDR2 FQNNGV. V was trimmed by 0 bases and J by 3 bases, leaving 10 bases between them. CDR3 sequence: CASSLEARETDTQYF. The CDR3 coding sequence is TGTGCCAGCAGCTTAGAGGCCCGGGAGACAGATACGCAGTATTTT.

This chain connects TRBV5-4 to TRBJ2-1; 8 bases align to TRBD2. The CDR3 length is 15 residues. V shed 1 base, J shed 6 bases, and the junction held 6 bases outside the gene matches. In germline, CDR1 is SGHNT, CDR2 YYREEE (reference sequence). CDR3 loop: CASSLSGLDSNEQFF. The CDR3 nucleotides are TGTGCCAGCAGCTTGTCGGGACTAGATAGCAATGAGCAGTTCTTC.

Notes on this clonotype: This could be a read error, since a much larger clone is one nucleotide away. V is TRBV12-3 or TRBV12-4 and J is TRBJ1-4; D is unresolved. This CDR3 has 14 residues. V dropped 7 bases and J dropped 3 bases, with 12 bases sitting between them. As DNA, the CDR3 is TGTGCCAGCACCATGGAGGCAGCTAATGAAAAACTGTTTTTT. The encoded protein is CASTMEAANEKLFF.

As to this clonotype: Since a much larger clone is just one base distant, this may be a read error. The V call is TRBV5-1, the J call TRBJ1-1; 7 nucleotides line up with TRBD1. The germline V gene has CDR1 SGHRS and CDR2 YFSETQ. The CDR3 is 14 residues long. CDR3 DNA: TGCGCCAGCGGCTTGGACGGACAGGACACTGAAGCTTTCTTT. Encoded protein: CASGLDGQDTEAFF. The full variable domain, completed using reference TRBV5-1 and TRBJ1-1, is KAGVTQTPRYLIKTRGQQVTLSCSPISGHRSVSWYQQTPGQGLQFLFEYFSETQRNKGNFPGRFSGRQFSNSRSEMNVSTLELGDSALYLCASGLDGQDTEAFFGQGTRLTVV.

The CDR3 DNA reads TGTGCCAGCCGGACAGGGTTCGAGACCCAGTACTTC. Its translation is CASRTGFETQYF. V usage is TRBV2 and J usage is TRBJ2-5, with TRBD1 matching over 8 bases. The V segment lost 8 bases and the J segment 5 bases; nucleotides outside the gene matches: 4. CDR3 length: 12 amino acids. Germline V gives CDR1 SNHLY, CDR2 FYNNEI. Filled out from reference TRBV2 and TRBJ2-5, the complete variable domain reads EPEVTQTPSHQVTQMGQEVILRCVPISNHLYFYWYRQILGQKVEFLVSFYNNEISEKSEIFDDQFSVERPDGSNFTLKIRSTKLEDSAMYFCASRTGFETQYFGPGTRLLVL.

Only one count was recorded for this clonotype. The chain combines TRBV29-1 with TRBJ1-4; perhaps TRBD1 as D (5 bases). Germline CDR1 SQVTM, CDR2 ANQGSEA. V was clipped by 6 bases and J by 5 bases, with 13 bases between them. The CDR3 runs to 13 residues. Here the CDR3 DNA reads TGCAGCGTCCCCGGGACTCCCAATGAAAAACTGTTTTTT. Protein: CSVPGTPNEKLFF.